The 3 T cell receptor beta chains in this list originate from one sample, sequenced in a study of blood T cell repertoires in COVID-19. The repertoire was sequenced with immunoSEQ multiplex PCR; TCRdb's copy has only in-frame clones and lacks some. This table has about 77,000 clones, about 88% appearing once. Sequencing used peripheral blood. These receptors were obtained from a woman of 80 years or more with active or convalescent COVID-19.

Here the CDR3 DNA reads TGTGCCAGCAGCGCACAGGGTTCGTTGAGCGAGCAGTACTTC. Translating gives CASSAQGSLSEQYF. J is TRBJ2-7 and V is TRBV9, with TRBD1 as a possible D gene (6 bases). The CDR3 is made up of 14 amino acids. The germline V gene encodes CDR1 SGDLS and CDR2 YYNGEE. Trimming removed 3 bases from V and 6 bases from J, with 16 bases in between.

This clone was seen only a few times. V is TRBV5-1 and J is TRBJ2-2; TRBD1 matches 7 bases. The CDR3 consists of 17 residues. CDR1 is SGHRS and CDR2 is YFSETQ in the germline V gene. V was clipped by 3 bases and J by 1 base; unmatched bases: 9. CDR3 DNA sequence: TGCGCCAGCAGCTCGGGCAGGGGGTATTGGAACACCGGGGAGCTGTTTTTT. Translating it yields CASSSGRGYWNTGELFF. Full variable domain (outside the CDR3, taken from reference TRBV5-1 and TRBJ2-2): KAGVTQTPRYLIKTRGQQVTLSCSPISGHRSVSWYQQTPGQGLQFLFEYFSETQRNKGNFPGRFSGRQFSNSRSEMNVSTLELGDSALYLCASSSGRGYWNTGELFFGEGSRLTVL.

CDR3 sequence (DNA): TGTGCCAGCAGTCCGCCCGGAGGGAATCAGCCCCAGCATTTT. This encodes CASSPPGGNQPQHF. This chain links TRBV28 with TRBJ1-5, with D unclear. The CDR3 runs 14 residues. The germline V gene encodes CDR1 MDHEN and CDR2 SYDVKM. V lost 5 bases and J lost 4, with 12 bases in between.